This T cell receptor beta chain was obtained from a study of a mutant IDH1 vaccine in newly diagnosed glioma. For the study at large: At week 35 came visit V12, and visit V13 followed at week 47.

As regards this clone: Its specificity is unknown.

The germline V gene has CDR1 MNHNY and CDR2 SVGAGI (reference sequence). This CDR3 contains 14 residues. Trimming took off 6 bases at V and 2 bases at J, with 10 bases between the two ends. Profiling relied on immunoSEQ multiplex PCR, and the TCRdb table lists in-frame clones only, not all of them. Counted here are just under 70,000 clones, 84% occurring once; the ten biggest clones make up around 12%. Noted time point: week 35, safety follow-up. Vaccinated patients received 300 ug of mutant IDH1 20-mer peptide per dose, with topical imiquimod. This specimen was PBMCs, taken from a glioma patient whose treatment included an IDH1 peptide vaccine. The chain recombines TRBV6-6 with TRBJ1-4; weak D call: TRBD1 (5 bases). The source of this sequence is a man between 18 and 29 years old with glioma. CDR3 in DNA: TGTGCCAGCAGCCCTCCAGGGACTAATGAAAAACTGTTTTTT. As protein: CASSPPGTNEKLFF.